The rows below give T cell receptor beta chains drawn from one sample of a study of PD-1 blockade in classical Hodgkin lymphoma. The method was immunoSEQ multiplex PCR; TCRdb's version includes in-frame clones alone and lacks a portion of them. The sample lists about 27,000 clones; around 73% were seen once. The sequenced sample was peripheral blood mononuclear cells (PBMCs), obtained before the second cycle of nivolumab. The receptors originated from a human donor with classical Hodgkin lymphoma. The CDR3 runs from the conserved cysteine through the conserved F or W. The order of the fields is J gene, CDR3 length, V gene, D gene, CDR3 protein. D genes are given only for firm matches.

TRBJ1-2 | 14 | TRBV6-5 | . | CASRFSGTDYGYTF
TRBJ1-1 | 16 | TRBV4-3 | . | CASSQDHGQMNTEAFF
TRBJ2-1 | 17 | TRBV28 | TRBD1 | CASSLTGSLRSYNEQFF
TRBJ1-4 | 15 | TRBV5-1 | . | CASSLAGAGGGKLFF
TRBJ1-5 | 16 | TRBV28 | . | CASSLGQGYSNQPQHF
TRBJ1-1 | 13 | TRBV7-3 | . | CASSLMRDTEAFF
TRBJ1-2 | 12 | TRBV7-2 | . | CASSLDVTARTF
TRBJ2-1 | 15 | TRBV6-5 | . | CASSYAPLDHNEQFF
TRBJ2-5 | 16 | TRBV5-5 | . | CASSGLSGTLRETQYF
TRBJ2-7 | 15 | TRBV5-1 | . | CASSQGGGTLYEQYF
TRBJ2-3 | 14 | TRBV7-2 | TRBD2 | CASSLAQPGGTQYF
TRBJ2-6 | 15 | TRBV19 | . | CASSTQGSGANVLTF
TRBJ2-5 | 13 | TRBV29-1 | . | CSVLPGLGETQYF
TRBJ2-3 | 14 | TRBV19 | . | CASSIGGITDTQYF
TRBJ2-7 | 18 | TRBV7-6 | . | CASSPNLRGRTPTYEQYF
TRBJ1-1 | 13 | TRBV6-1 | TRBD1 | CASTLRGQRRAFF
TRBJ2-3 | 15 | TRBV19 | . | CASSIEGRLTDTQYF
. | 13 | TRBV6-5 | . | CASSYLPDNEQFF
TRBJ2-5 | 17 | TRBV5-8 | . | CASSSGGWGPRQETQYF
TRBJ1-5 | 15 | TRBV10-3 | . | CAISVSGGSNQPQHF
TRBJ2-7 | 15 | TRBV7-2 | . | CASSLEPGQTWGQYF
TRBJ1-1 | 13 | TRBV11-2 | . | CASSLSRATEAFF
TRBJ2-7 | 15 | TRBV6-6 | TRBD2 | CASSYSYGGANEQYF
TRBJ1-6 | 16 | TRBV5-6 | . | CASSSAGKWANSPLHF
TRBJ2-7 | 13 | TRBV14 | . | CASSQYLRSEQYF
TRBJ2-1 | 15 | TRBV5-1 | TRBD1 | CASSVGQGGYNEQFF
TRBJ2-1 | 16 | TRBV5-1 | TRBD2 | CASSLWASGAYNEQFF
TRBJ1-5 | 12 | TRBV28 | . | CASSLSGQPQHF
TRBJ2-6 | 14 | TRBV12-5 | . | CASGLQSGANVLTF
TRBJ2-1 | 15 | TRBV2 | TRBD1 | CASSRQGSSYNEQFF
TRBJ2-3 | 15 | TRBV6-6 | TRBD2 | CASSGTSVNTDTQYF
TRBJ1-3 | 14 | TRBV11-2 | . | CASSLGFSGNTIYF
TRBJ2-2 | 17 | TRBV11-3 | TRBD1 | CASSAGGTGGRPGELFF
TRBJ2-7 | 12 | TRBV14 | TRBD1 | CASSRDSYEQYF
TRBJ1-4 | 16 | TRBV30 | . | CAWSAPLPFGGEKLFF
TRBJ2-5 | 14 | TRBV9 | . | CASSVGTGQETQYF
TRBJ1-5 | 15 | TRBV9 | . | CASSVNQVYNQPQHF
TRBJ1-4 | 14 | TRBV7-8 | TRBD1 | CASSSGQSNEKLFF
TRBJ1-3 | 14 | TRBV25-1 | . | CASSQAGSGNTIYF
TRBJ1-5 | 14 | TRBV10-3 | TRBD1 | CAISERTGDQPQHF
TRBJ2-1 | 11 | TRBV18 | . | CASSPADEQFF
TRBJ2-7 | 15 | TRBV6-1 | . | CASSETPTDSYEQYF
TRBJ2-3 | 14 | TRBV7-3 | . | CASSPVAVTDTQYF
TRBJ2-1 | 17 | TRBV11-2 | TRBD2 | CASSLLATSGGYNEQFF
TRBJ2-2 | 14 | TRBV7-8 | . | CASRLVGNTGELFF
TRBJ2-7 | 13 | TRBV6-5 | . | CASSYDSPYEQYF
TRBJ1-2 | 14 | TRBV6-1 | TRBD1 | CASSGGQGAGGYTF
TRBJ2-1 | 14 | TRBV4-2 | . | CASSLGQLADEQFF
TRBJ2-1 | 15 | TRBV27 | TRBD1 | CASSRDRSIYNEQFF
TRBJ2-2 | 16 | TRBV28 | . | CASRPVGGSNTGELFF
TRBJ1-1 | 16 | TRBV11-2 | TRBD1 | CASSRPTGVKVTEAFF